The T cell receptor (beta chain) described here comes from a study of blood T cell repertoires in COVID-19. The germline gives CDR1 SGHNT, CDR2 YENEEA. V lost 1 base, J lost 2 bases, and 11 bases lay in between. This CDR3 comprises 15 residues. Original handling: By means of reference gene primer amplification, nucleated cell counts were estimated. The table came from immunoSEQ multiplex PCR; TCRdb's copy has only in-frame clones and leaves some out. V and J calls and clone size follow that table, whereas D and trimming were derived from the DNA. In the table there are under 250,000 clones, about 80% of which are singletons.

This TCR was sampled from a man aged 50-60 years with active or convalescent COVID-19. What was sequenced was peripheral blood. The chain joins TRBV11-3 to TRBJ2-5; D may be TRBD2 (6 bases). The CDR3 here is CASSLGGETQETQYF. The CDR3 DNA follows: TGTGCCAGCAGCTTAGGGGGGGAAACACAAGAGACCCAGTACTTC.